The clone carrying this T cell receptor beta chain has just a few counts. Its matching antigen is unknown. MiXCR, run by TCRdb on the RT-PCR reads, gives a single entry per CDR3 protein. The table includes fewer than 550,000 distinct CDR3 sequences, around 25% detected once. The data were obtained in a study of response to subunit inactivated influenza vaccine. Study-wide points: T cells newly recruited by each seasonal influenza vaccination are few, the authors suggested.

The CDR3 has 16 amino acids. Germline trimming cut 5 bases from V and 4 bases from J; bases unmatched to any gene: 11. CDR1 and CDR2 (germline): MNHNS, SASEGT. Sequenced material: CD4+ T cells sorted from PBMCs, taken 5 days after vaccination. The receptor's source is a man aged 50 to 60 who received an inactivated influenza vaccine. The J gene is TRBJ2-1, the V gene TRBV6-1; 7 bases agree with TRBD1. DNA of the CDR3: TGTGCCAGCAGTATTCGGGACAGCCGAGGGTACAATGAGCAGTTCTTC. Encoded protein: CASSIRDSRGYNEQFF.